This T cell receptor (beta chain) was sequenced during a study of CD8 T cells in ankylosing spondylitis. Study-wide results and caveats: As reported, disease-linked clones showed significant enrichment in matched ankylosing spondylitis synovial fluid. In synovial fluid and blood from reactive arthritis, some motif variants were previously reported. The study identified a TCR beta motif of several highly homologous variants that appeared characteristic of ankylosing spondylitis blood. Disease-linked clones had a CD8+ phenotype and relatively low frequency in peripheral blood.

Quantitative 5'-RACE with molecular barcodes produced the TCR beta libraries. TCRdb recomputed calls from the 5' RACE reads with MiXCR, one row per CDR3 protein. The sample lists 670,000 or so distinct CDR3 sequences; 15% to 20% were seen once. As for this clonotype: The target antigen is unknown.

The clonotype was recovered from a male donor with ankylosing spondylitis. The specimen sequenced was blood, either unsorted or a sorted T cell fraction (not recorded which).

In DNA form, the CDR3 reads TGTGCCAGCAGCTTGGGATTGGAGCTGTTTTTT. This gives the protein CASSLGLELFF. The chain links TRBV7-9 to TRBJ2-2; D gene unclear. This CDR3 has 11 amino acids. V dropped 3 bases and J dropped 10 bases, with 6 bases sitting between them. Germline V gene data show CDR1 as SEHNR and CDR2 as FQNEAQ (reference sequence).